The 21 T cell receptor beta chains given below trace back to one sample, sequenced in a study of blood T cell repertoires in COVID-19. Repertoires were generated with immunoSEQ multiplex PCR, while TCRdb's copy carries only in-frame clones and drops some. The sample lists hundreds of thousands of clones, approximately 88% occurring once. The sequenced material came from PBMCs or T cells enriched from blood (not recorded which). The source is a woman under 30 who had recovered from COVID-19.

V usage is TRBV28 and J usage is TRBJ1-1; TRBD1 matches at 8 bases. The V gene end was trimmed by 4 bases and the J gene end by 1 base; junction bases not matched to a gene: 5. The germline CDR1 and CDR2 sequences are MDHEN and SYDVKM. The CDR3 is 15 residues long. The CDR3 loop is CASSWGDRPNTEAFF. Here the CDR3 DNA reads TGTGCCAGCAGTTGGGGGGACAGGCCGAACACTGAAGCTTTCTTT.

The CDR3 sequence: CASSLLQGSGYTF. The CDR3 region has the DNA TGTGCCAGCAGCTTACTACAGGGATCCGGCTACACCTTC. This chain joins TRBV11-1 and TRBJ1-2; perhaps TRBD1 as D (6 bases). This CDR3 has 13 amino acids. Trimming took off 2 bases at V and 8 bases at J, with 12 bases between the two ends. Germline V gene data show CDR1 as SGHAT and CDR2 as FQDESV (reference sequence).

This clone was detected only a few times. The chain carries TRBV3-1 (or the pseudogene TRBV3-2) and TRBJ2-1, with D hard to call. This CDR3 has 13 residues. V was pared by 2 bases and J by 9 bases, with 11 bases between. Germline CDR1 is LGHDT and CDR2 is YNNKEL (reference sequence). CDR3 protein: CASSQLERSEQFF. The CDR3 nucleotides read TGTGCCAGCAGCCAACTAGAGAGAAGTGAGCAGTTCTTC.

The CDR3 loop reads CASTSVPGLAVVQETQYF. CDR3 DNA sequence: TGTGCCAGCACCTCGGTTCCGGGACTAGCGGTAGTCCAAGAGACCCAGTACTTC. This sequence joins TRBV28 and TRBJ2-5, with TRBD2 matching 11 bases. The CDR3 is 18 amino acids. CDR1 is MDHEN, CDR2 SYDVKM, per germline. The V segment lost 7 bases and the J segment 1 base; nucleotides outside the gene matches: 14.

This clone was observed a few times. The rearrangement links TRBV5-4 to TRBJ1-6, with D possibly TRBD1 on 5 matching bases. The CDR3 extends over 13 amino acids. Trimming took 0 bases from V and 9 from J, leaving 7 bases between them. The V gene's germline CDR1 is SGHNT and CDR2 YYREEE (reference sequence). The CDR3 here is CASSLADTSPLHF. DNA for the CDR3: TGTGCCAGCAGCTTGGCGGACACTTCACCCCTCCACTTT.

The chain joins TRBV2 to TRBJ1-3; the D gene is possibly TRBD1 (6 bases). This CDR3 has 16 residues. The germline V and J ends were trimmed by 2 bases and 1 base, with 12 bases remaining between them. Germline CDR1 reads SNHLY; CDR2 reads FYNNEI. CDR3 sequence (DNA): TGTGCCAGCAGTGAACAAGCAGGGGTGTCTGGAAACACCATATATTTT. It translates to CASSEQAGVSGNTIYF. The whole variable domain, filled in from reference TRBV2 and TRBJ1-3, reads EPEVTQTPSHQVTQMGQEVILRCVPISNHLYFYWYRQILGQKVEFLVSFYNNEISEKSEIFDDQFSVERPDGSNFTLKIRSTKLEDSAMYFCASSEQAGVSGNTIYFGEGSWLTVV.

The chain carries TRBV6-2 or TRBV6-3 and TRBJ2-5; tentatively, D is TRBD2 (5 bases). V gave up 0 bases and J gave up 3 bases, with 11 bases separating them. In germline, CDR1 is MNHEY, CDR2 SVGEGT. The CDR3 loop spans 15 amino acids. The CDR3 reads CASSYSPGNKETQYF. Written as DNA, the CDR3 is TGTGCCAGCAGTTACTCTCCGGGGAACAAAGAGACCCAGTACTTC.

The chain links TRBV9 to TRBJ1-2, with D tentatively TRBD1 (5 bases). This CDR3 comprises 13 residues. V was clipped by 1 base and J by 7 bases, with 11 bases between them. Germline lookup yields CDR1 SGDLS and CDR2 YYNGEE. The CDR3 coding sequence is TGTGCCAGCAGCGTATCCTCAGGGTTTGGCTACACCTTC. Encoded protein: CASSVSSGFGYTF.

This clone was detected once. The CDR3 sequence: CASSRTAFNQETQYF. The CDR3 region has the DNA TGTGCCAGCAGCCGGACAGCTTTTAACCAAGAGACCCAGTACTTC. V and J are TRBV7-3 and TRBJ2-5, with a possible D match to TRBD1 (6 bases). The CDR3 extends over 15 amino acids. Between the trimmed V and J ends, which lost 5 bases and 0 bases, there was a span of 13 bases. Germline V gene data show CDR1 as SGHTA and CDR2 as FQGTGA.

This chain uses TRBV6-2 or TRBV6-3 with TRBJ2-1; 8 nucleotides agree with TRBD2. The CDR3 totals 16 residues. CDR1 and CDR2 (germline): MNHEY, SVGEGT. The trim removed 2 bases at V and 3 bases at J, leaving 6 bases unmatched. CDR3 protein: CASSYMGSGGYNEQFF. The CDR3 nucleotides are TGTGCCAGCAGTTACATGGGGAGCGGGGGCTACAATGAGCAGTTCTTC.

The V gene is TRBV5-4, the J gene TRBJ1-3; 8 bases agree with TRBD1. The CDR3 is 14 amino acids. V dropped 4 bases and J dropped 2; count of bases not matched to a gene: 2. From germline, CDR1 is SGHNT and CDR2 YYREEE (reference sequence). CDR3 sequence: CASSVDRAGNTIYF. CDR3 in DNA: TGTGCCAGCAGCGTGGACAGGGCTGGAAACACCATATATTTT.

The rearrangement joins TRBV6-1 to TRBJ2-1; 11 nucleotides line up with TRBD2. Germline-derived CDR1 and CDR2 are MNHNS and SASEGT. The V gene end was trimmed by 1 base and the J gene end by 0 bases; junction bases not matched to a gene: 11. This CDR3 contains 20 residues. The CDR3 region is CASSEGLAGYSTHSYNEQFF. CDR3 sequence (DNA): TGTGCCAGCAGTGAAGGACTAGCGGGATACTCAACCCACTCCTACAATGAGCAGTTCTTC.

The V and J genes are TRBV12-3 or TRBV12-4 and TRBJ2-3; D gene unclear. Trimming cost V 5 bases and J 6 bases, with 9 bases left between them. The CDR3 sequence is 12 residues long. CDR3 in amino acids: CASSPSSDTQYF. DNA for the CDR3: TGTGCCAGCAGTCCTTCGTCTGATACGCAGTATTTT.

J is TRBJ1-2 and V is TRBV28; the match to TRBD1 covers 7 bases. This CDR3 is built from 16 residues. Looked up from germline, CDR1 is MDHEN and CDR2 is SYDVKM. V was pared by 8 bases and J by 1 base, with 13 bases of the junction left unmatched. DNA of the CDR3: TGTGCCAGCGGCCGTGACGGGGACAGTCTTAACTATGGCTACACCTTC. Its translation: CASGRDGDSLNYGYTF.

The chain combines TRBV30 with TRBJ2-3; the match to TRBD1 covers 8 bases. The germline V gene has CDR1 GTSNPN and CDR2 SVGIG (reference sequence). V gave up 5 bases and J gave up 1 base; unmatched junction bases: 5. CDR3 length: 14 amino acids. In DNA, the CDR3 is TGTGCCTGGGACAGGGGAGGCGGCACAGATACGCAGTATTTT. Protein sequence: CAWDRGGGTDTQYF.

The chain combines TRBV9 with TRBJ1-5, with 7 bases that match TRBD1. Germline V gene sequence: CDR1 SGDLS, CDR2 YYNGEE. Trimming at V came to 0 bases and at J to 3 bases, leaving 3 bases not matched to a gene. CDR3 size: 15 residues. The chain's CDR3 is CASSVGGQPNQPQHF. The CDR3 DNA is TGTGCCAGCAGCGTAGGGGGACAGCCCAATCAGCCCCAGCATTTT.

This rearrangement joins TRBV7-3 to TRBJ2-1, with 8 bases lining up with TRBD2. CDR3 size: 15 residues. V trimming: 5 bases; J trimming: 8 bases; junction bases outside the gene matches: 11. CDR1 is SGHTA, CDR2 FQGTGA, per germline. CDR3: CASSQGGLDTYEQFF. DNA for the CDR3: TGTGCCAGCAGCCAAGGGGGACTAGATACCTATGAGCAGTTCTTC.

The table lists this clone with a count of one. In the same sample, other DNA sequences code for this CDR3. The chain has TRBV5-1 and TRBJ1-2; 9 positions match TRBD1. The CDR3 spans 14 residues. Per the germline V gene, CDR1 is SGHRS and CDR2 is YFSETQ. Trimming cost V 4 bases and J 8 bases; bases outside gene matches: 9. CDR3 sequence reads: CASSLQGARYGYTF. The CDR3 DNA follows: TGCGCCAGCAGCCTACAGGGGGCGCGGTACGGCTACACCTTC.

This chain joins TRBV7-9 and TRBJ2-7, with D maybe TRBD2 (6 bases). Deletions cut 1 base from V and 3 bases from J, with 19 bases between. Per the germline V gene, CDR1 is SEHNR and CDR2 is FQNEAQ (reference sequence). This CDR3 spans 17 amino acids. This CDR3 reads CASSLEAGRGLNYEQYF. CDR3 DNA: TGTGCCAGCAGCTTAGAGGCGGGGCGGGGCTTAAACTACGAGCAGTACTTC.

The V gene is TRBV2, the J gene TRBJ2-2, with D maybe TRBD2 (5 bases). CDR1 is SNHLY, CDR2 FYNNEI, per germline. CDR3 length: 15 residues. V lost 7 bases and J 3 bases, leaving 15 bases between the germline ends. The CDR3 DNA reads TGTGCCAGCACTTGGACTCACGGGGACACCGGGGAGCTGTTTTTT. Translation: CASTWTHGDTGELFF.

This rearrangement joins TRBV7-2 to TRBJ2-1; D is unclear. CDR3 length equals 15 residues. Trimming removed 3 bases at V and 6 bases at J, with 15 bases between. The germline V gene encodes CDR1 SGHTA and CDR2 FQGNSA. CDR3 amino acids: CASSLGRMGPNEQFF. The CDR3 coding sequence is TGTGCCAGCAGCTTGGGCCGGATGGGCCCCAATGAGCAGTTCTTC.